The 31 T cell receptor beta chains below come from one sample, sequenced in a study of shared clonotypes between healthy human individuals (dated by TCRdb to 2018 to 2021). Library construction relied on the immunoSEQ multiplex PCR assay. Not all clones reach the TCRdb copy of this immuneACCESS table, which keeps in-frame sequences only. Checked studies attribute under half of the gap to unresolved V genes and leave the rest unexplained. In all, the sample holds about 690,000 clones, and around 91% of those were seen once. The top ten clones comprise 34% of the sample. The sample taken for sequencing was memory CD8+ T cells from PBMCs. This specimen's cell subset or site label, per the study, means: CD45RO+ cells pooled with CCR7-negative TemRA cells. The source of these receptors is a man between 18 and 35 years old in good health. Some clones in this sample may be carry-over from other donors' samples.

This clone was counted a few times. J is TRBJ2-5 and V is TRBV11-2, with D perhaps matching TRBD1 (6 bases). Germline lookup yields CDR1 SGHAT and CDR2 FQNNGV. CDR3 size: 14 residues. V lost 3 bases to trimming and J lost 0 bases, with 8 bases between them. The CDR3 DNA reads as TGTGCCAGCAGCTTCCGGGACAACCAAGAGACCCAGTACTTC. As protein: CASSFRDNQETQYF. The full variable domain, with the rest looked up from reference TRBV11-2 and TRBJ2-5, is EAGVAQSPRYKIIEKRQSVAFWCNPISGHATLYWYQQILGQGPKLLIQFQNNGVVDDSQLPKDRFSAERLKGVDSTLKIQPAKLEDSAVYLCASSFRDNQETQYFGPGTRLLVL.

This chain uses TRBV7-2 with TRBJ2-2, with 8 bases identical to TRBD1. The CDR3 is made up of 16 amino acids. The junction had 10 bases not matched to a gene; V was cut back by 4 bases and J by 6 bases. Germline CDR1 reads SGHTA; CDR2 reads FQGNSA. In DNA form, the CDR3 reads TGTGCCAGCAGCTCCCGACAGGGGCCAGCGGCCGGGGAGCTGTTTTTT. Translating gives CASSSRQGPAAGELFF.

This sequence joins TRBV10-3 and TRBJ2-3; TRBD1 aligns across 9 bases. This CDR3 has 15 residues. The trim removed 5 bases at V and 2 bases at J, leaving 5 bases unmatched. From germline, CDR1 is ENHRY and CDR2 SYGVKD. The CDR3 region is CAISPGTGYTDTQYF. The CDR3 DNA is TGTGCCATCAGTCCCGGGACAGGGTACACAGATACGCAGTATTTT.

This clone was seen a single time. The V and J genes are TRBV11-2 and TRBJ2-5; the match to TRBD1 covers 12 bases. V gave up 5 bases and J gave up 3 bases; unmatched junction bases: 13. Germline CDR1 is SGHAT and CDR2 is FQNNGV. CDR3 size: 18 residues. CDR3 sequence: CASSHLLGQGAPEETQYF. DNA for the CDR3: TGTGCCAGCAGCCACCTGCTGGGACAGGGGGCCCCCGAAGAGACCCAGTACTTC.

V is TRBV23-1 and J is TRBJ2-7; 10 nucleotides agree with TRBD1. TRBV23-1 is an ORF, and what it does is uncertain. The CDR3 loop spans 16 amino acids. V was pared by 11 bases and J by 6 bases, with 19 bases of the junction left unmatched. The DNA for the CDR3 is TGCGCCTCCCGCCTCCCCGGACAGGGGGAAGAGGGCGAGCAGTACTTC. Translating gives CASRLPGQGEEGEQYF.

This chain links TRBV18 with TRBJ2-7, with a tentative D call TRBD1 (5 bases). CDR1 and CDR2 (germline): KGHSH, LQKENI. The CDR3 spans 13 residues. The V gene lost 3 bases and the J gene lost 5 bases, with 11 bases spanning the gap. CDR3 sequence reads: CASSPLRGDEQYF. For the CDR3, the DNA is TGTGCCAGCTCACCCCTTAGGGGCGACGAGCAGTACTTC.

This clone was counted a few times. The V gene is TRBV27, the J gene TRBJ2-1; TRBD2 matches at 8 bases. Losses at the gene ends were 6 bases for V and 5 bases for J; bases not matched to a gene: 12. The germline V gene has CDR1 MNHEY and CDR2 SMNVEV (reference sequence). This CDR3 region has 16 residues. Written as DNA, the CDR3 is TGTGCCAGCAGATTTATCACTAGCGGAACAAACAATGAGCAGTTCTTC. As protein: CASRFITSGTNNEQFF.

This chain links TRBV5-1 with TRBJ1-2, with 8 bases identical to TRBD1. Germline V lookup: CDR1 SGHRS, CDR2 YFSETQ. The CDR3 sequence is 15 residues long. V was pared by 4 bases and J by 6 bases, with 11 bases of the junction left unmatched. The CDR3 protein is CASSQGGRGLDGYTF. The CDR3 bases are TGCGCCAGCAGCCAGGGTGGCAGGGGGCTTGATGGCTACACCTTC. The entire variable domain, with the rest obtained from reference TRBV5-1 and TRBJ1-2, is as follows: KAGVTQTPRYLIKTRGQQVTLSCSPISGHRSVSWYQQTPGQGLQFLFEYFSETQRNKGNFPGRFSGRQFSNSRSEMNVSTLELGDSALYLCASSQGGRGLDGYTFGSGTRLTVV.

The genes are TRBV5-6 and TRBJ2-7; D not resolved. V lost 1 base and J 2 bases, leaving 7 bases between the germline ends. The CDR3 covers 13 residues. Germline values: CDR1 SGHDT, CDR2 YYEEEE. DNA of the CDR3: TGTGCCAGCAGCTTGTTGGTAGCCTACGAGCAGTACTTC. Its translation is CASSLLVAYEQYF.

The V and J genes are TRBV2 and TRBJ2-5; no definite D call. Between the trimmed V and J ends, which lost 2 bases and 7 bases, there was a span of 5 bases. Germline V gene sequence: CDR1 SNHLY, CDR2 FYNNEI. The CDR3 contains 11 residues. CDR3 sequence: CASSEKGTQYF. CDR3 coding DNA: TGTGCCAGCAGTGAAAAGGGGACCCAGTACTTC.

CDR3 sequence (DNA): TGCAGCGTGACCCCGCCGGAGTCCTACAATGAGCAGTTCTTC. It codes for CSVTPPESYNEQFF. The V call is TRBV29-1, the J call TRBJ2-1; no reliable D call. Trimming stripped 6 bases from V and 1 base from J, with 13 bases between. The CDR3 extends over 14 amino acids. Germline CDR1 SQVTM, CDR2 ANQGSEA.

This clone was recorded only once. V is TRBV9 and J is TRBJ2-1; D unclear. This CDR3 is built from 13 residues. V shed 0 bases and J shed 5 bases, with 6 bases lying between them. Germline V gene data show CDR1 as SGDLS and CDR2 as YYNGEE. This CDR3 is CASSVGADNEQFF. The DNA of the CDR3 is TGTGCCAGCAGCGTAGGGGCCGACAATGAGCAGTTCTTC. Full variable domain (missing parts from reference TRBV9 and TRBJ2-1): DSGVTQTPKHLITATGQRVTLRCSPRSGDLSVYWYQQSLDQGLQFLIQYYNGEERAKGNILERFSAQQFPDLHSELNLSSLELGDSALYFCASSVGADNEQFFGPGTRLTVL.

This clone appeared once. The CDR3 sequence is CASSPGGYNEQFF. In DNA form, the CDR3 reads TGTGCCAGCAGTCCGGGGGGTTACAATGAGCAGTTCTTC. The chain carries TRBV11-2 and TRBJ2-1, with TRBD2 matching 7 bases. V shed 6 bases and J 4 bases; nucleotides not matched to a gene: 3. Germline V gene lookup returns CDR1 SGHAT and CDR2 FQNNGV. This CDR3 is 13 amino acids long.

The chain recombines TRBV10-1 with TRBJ2-3, with D perhaps being TRBD1 or TRBD2 (6 bases each). The CDR3 is 15 residues long. V was trimmed by 10 bases and J by 4 bases, leaving 21 bases between them. The germline V gene encodes CDR1 WNHNN and CDR2 SYGVQD (reference sequence). This CDR3 is CATMMGGEGPDTQYF. In DNA form, the CDR3 reads TGCGCCACCATGATGGGGGGCGAGGGGCCAGATACGCAGTATTTT.

This clone appeared a single time. In the same sample, other DNA sequences code for this CDR3. The chain links TRBV27 to TRBJ1-5; no clear D. V was shortened by 1 base and J by 2 bases, with 9 bases between the two germline ends. Germline V gene sequence: CDR1 MNHEY, CDR2 SMNVEV (reference sequence). CDR3 length equals 15 residues. The CDR3 nucleotides read TGTGCCAGCAGTTTATTCTCCACCGGCAATCAGCCCCAGCATTTT. This encodes CASSLFSTGNQPQHF.

This chain joins TRBV13 and TRBJ2-3; maybe TRBD2 (6 bases). CDR3 length equals 14 residues. The germline gives CDR1 PRHDT, CDR2 FYEKMQ (reference sequence). The V gene lost 5 bases and the J gene lost 2 bases, with 11 bases spanning the gap. The CDR3 here is CASSTRDFTDTQYF. The CDR3 DNA reads as TGTGCCAGCAGCACCCGGGACTTCACAGATACGCAGTATTTT.

The chain employs TRBV7-9 and TRBJ2-7, with D possibly being TRBD1 (6 bases). Trimming removed 4 bases at V and 4 bases at J, with 17 bases between. This CDR3 contains 15 residues. The germline V gene encodes CDR1 SEHNR and CDR2 FQNEAQ (reference sequence). The CDR3, as DNA: TGTGCCAGCAGCTACCTATCCGGACAGCCATACGAGCAGTACTTC. Translated, it gives CASSYLSGQPYEQYF.

The V call is TRBV5-6, the J call TRBJ1-6; no definite D call. The CDR3 totals 14 residues. Per germline, CDR1 SGHDT and CDR2 YYEEEE. The ends were cut back, 0 bases at V and 7 bases at J, with 8 bases in the middle. In DNA, the CDR3 is TGTGCCAGCAGCTTGGCCGCGGACAATTCACCCCTCCACTTT. Protein: CASSLAADNSPLHF.

The chain joins TRBV11-1 to TRBJ1-1; D not certain. Deletions cut 5 bases from V and 4 bases from J, with 14 bases between. CDR1 and CDR2 (germline): SGHAT, FQDESV (reference sequence). This CDR3 is 14 amino acids long. The CDR3 coding sequence is TGTGCCAGCAGCCCCCAACGGTATGCCACTGAAGCTTTCTTT. Amino acid sequence: CASSPQRYATEAFF.

The V call is TRBV2, the J call TRBJ2-7; 7 nucleotides agree with TRBD1. Per the germline V gene, CDR1 is SNHLY and CDR2 is FYNNEI. The ends lost 0 bases at V and 7 bases at J; junction bases unmatched: 15. This CDR3 spans 17 amino acids. CDR3 amino acids: CASSEAARARGKGEQYF. DNA of the CDR3: TGTGCCAGCAGTGAAGCGGCCCGGGCCAGGGGGAAGGGGGAGCAGTACTTC.

The chain carries TRBV7-2 and TRBJ2-2; the match to TRBD2 covers 9 bases. V lost 2 bases, J lost 6 bases, and 7 bases stayed unmatched. Germline CDR1 SGHTA, CDR2 FQGNSA. The CDR3 sequence is 16 residues long. The CDR3 nucleotides read TGTGCCAGCAGCTTAACCCAGCGGGAGGCCCCCGGGGAGCTGTTTTTT. Translation gives CASSLTQREAPGELFF. Supplemented by reference TRBV7-2 and TRBJ2-2, the full variable domain reads GAGVSQSPSNKVTEKGKDVELRCDPISGHTALYWYRQSLGQGLEFLIYFQGNSAPDKSGLPSDRFSAERTGGSVSTLTIQRTQQEDSAVYLCASSLTQREAPGELFFGEGSRLTVL.

The chain recombines TRBV7-8 with TRBJ2-1, with D tentatively TRBD1 (5 bases). This CDR3 contains 15 residues. V lost 0 bases and J 1 base, leaving 7 bases between the germline ends. In germline, CDR1 is SGHVS, CDR2 FQNEAQ. CDR3 region: CASSLARVSYNEQFF. CDR3 nucleotide sequence: TGTGCCAGCAGCTTAGCCAGGGTTTCCTACAATGAGCAGTTCTTC.

The chain couples TRBV7-8 to TRBJ2-7, with D perhaps TRBD1 (5 bases). The CDR3 covers 15 residues. The germline V gene encodes CDR1 SGHVS and CDR2 FQNEAQ. V dropped 5 bases and J dropped 5 bases, with 19 bases sitting between them. As DNA, the CDR3 is TGTGCCAGCAGCCCCCCAGGGTACTCAGGGCACGAGCAGTACTTC. Amino acid sequence: CASSPPGYSGHEQYF.

A remark on this clone: Other DNA variants within this sample encode the same CDR3. This chain uses TRBV5-5 with TRBJ2-7; no clear D. The germline V and J ends were trimmed by 0 bases and 6 bases, with 10 bases remaining between them. From germline, CDR1 is SGHKS and CDR2 YYEKEE (reference sequence). This CDR3 contains 13 residues. The CDR3 here is CASSLEPGSEQYF. For the CDR3, the DNA is TGTGCCAGCAGCTTGGAACCAGGCAGCGAGCAGTACTTC. Full variable domain (remainder filled in from reference TRBV5-5 and TRBJ2-7): DAGVTQSPTHLIKTRGQQVTLRCSPISGHKSVSWYQQVLGQGPQFIFQYYEKEERGRGNFPDRFSARQFPNYSSELNVNALLLGDSALYLCASSLEPGSEQYFGPGTRLTVT.

V usage is TRBV7-9 and J usage is TRBJ1-4, with TRBD1 identical over 7 bases. The CDR3 is made up of 15 amino acids. From germline, CDR1 is SEHNR and CDR2 FQNEAQ (reference sequence). V lost 5 bases to trimming and J lost 4 bases; unmatched junction nucleotides: 7. The CDR3 DNA is TGTGCCAGCAGCCTTGAACAGGGGCTTAATGAAAAACTGTTTTTT. Translation: CASSLEQGLNEKLFF. Full variable domain (outside the CDR3, taken from reference TRBV7-9 and TRBJ1-4): DTGVSQNPRHKITKRGQNVTFRCDPISEHNRLYWYRQTLGQGPEFLTYFQNEAQLEKSRLLSDRFSAERPKGSFSTLEIQRTEQGDSAMYLCASSLEQGLNEKLFFGSGTQLSVL.

The chain combines TRBV11-2 with TRBJ1-6; the D gene is possibly TRBD1 (6 bases). The V gene's germline CDR1 is SGHAT and CDR2 FQNNGV. CDR3 size: 16 residues. V gave up 5 bases and J gave up 0 bases, with 11 bases separating them. The DNA of the CDR3 is TGTGCCAGCAGCCAAGGGGGAAGCTCCTATAATTCACCCCTCCACTTT. Protein product: CASSQGGSSYNSPLHF.

In this sample, this clone turned up once. The chain uses TRBV7-9 and TRBJ1-1; 7 bases fit TRBD1. Losses at the gene ends were 5 bases for V and 5 bases for J; bases not matched to a gene: 14. Germline CDR1 SEHNR, CDR2 FQNEAQ (reference sequence). There are 16 residues in the CDR3. The CDR3 region has the DNA TGTGCCAGCAGCCACCGACAGGGTACGAACTATACTGAAGCTTTCTTT. This codes for CASSHRQGTNYTEAFF. The full variable domain, its missing parts supplied by reference TRBV7-9 and TRBJ1-1, is DTGVSQNPRHKITKRGQNVTFRCDPISEHNRLYWYRQTLGQGPEFLTYFQNEAQLEKSRLLSDRFSAERPKGSFSTLEIQRTEQGDSAMYLCASSHRQGTNYTEAFFGQGTRLTVV.

This sequence joins TRBV15 and TRBJ1-1; D may be TRBD1 (6 bases). The CDR3 spans 15 residues. The V gene lost 0 bases and the J gene lost 6 bases, with 14 bases spanning the gap. CDR1 and CDR2 (germline): LNHNV, YYDKDF (reference sequence). The CDR3 DNA reads as TGTGCCACCAGCAGAGACAGGGGATTGGGCGCTGAAGCTTTCTTT. Its protein product is CATSRDRGLGAEAFF.

V usage is TRBV2 and J usage is TRBJ1-5; the D is unclear. V was pared by 3 bases and J by 4 bases, with 13 bases between. Germline V CDR1 and CDR2: SNHLY, FYNNEI. CDR3 length equals 15 residues. The CDR3 DNA is TGTGCCAGCAGTGAGGGTTCGGCAGCGAATCAGCCCCAGCATTTT. This gives the protein CASSEGSAANQPQHF.

This chain joins TRBV7-9 and TRBJ2-7, with 9 bases that match TRBD2. From germline, CDR1 is SEHNR and CDR2 FQNEAQ (reference sequence). Unmatched junction bases numbered 13, after V lost 4 bases and J lost 0 bases. The CDR3 runs to 18 residues. The CDR3 nucleotides read TGTGCCAGCAGCTCCGGAAACCGCGGGAGGGTGAACTCCTACGAGCAGTACTTC. It translates to CASSSGNRGRVNSYEQYF. Full variable domain (outside the CDR3, taken from reference TRBV7-9 and TRBJ2-7): DTGVSQNPRHKITKRGQNVTFRCDPISEHNRLYWYRQTLGQGPEFLTYFQNEAQLEKSRLLSDRFSAERPKGSFSTLEIQRTEQGDSAMYLCASSSGNRGRVNSYEQYFGPGTRLTVT.

The chain recombines TRBV19 with TRBJ1-1, with D hard to call. CDR1 is LNHDA, CDR2 SQIVND, per germline (reference sequence). V lost 1 base and J lost 3, with 12 bases in between. This CDR3 region has 15 residues. The CDR3 region has the DNA TGTGCCAGTAGTATAGTGAAGGCACCCCACACTGAAGCTTTCTTT. This codes for CASSIVKAPHTEAFF.